The subject of this entry is one T cell receptor beta chain. CDR3 length equals 17 residues. The germline CDR1 and CDR2 sequences are SGDLS and YYNGEE. With 4 bases clipped from V and 1 base from J, the junction kept 9 bases outside the gene matches. The sample belongs to a study of blood T cell repertoires in COVID-19. Study-wide context: In each case, the material was cDNA or gDNA derived from T cells, B-cell-depleted T cells, or PBMCs.

Methods used by the authors: Reference gene primer amplification yielded estimated nucleated cell counts. The assay was immunoSEQ multiplex PCR, and TCRdb's table has in-frame clones only and misses some. V, J and clone size are taken as reported in that table, and D and trimming were inferred from the DNA itself. The repertoire holds about 83,000 clones, with 75% to 90% as singletons. The chain employs TRBV9 and TRBJ1-2, with TRBD1 matching 11 bases. The sequenced material came from peripheral blood. This TCR derives from a woman aged 45-65 years with active or convalescent COVID-19. The CDR3 here is CASSPGTGGENNYGYTF. CDR3 nucleotide sequence: TGTGCCAGCAGCCCGGGGACAGGGGGGGAAAATAACTATGGCTACACCTTC.